These 8 T cell receptor beta chains share one sample of origin, sequenced in a study of control samples from healthy donors and cancer patients. Measured with immunoSEQ multiplex PCR; TCRdb has only the in-frame clones, and not every one. Seen here are 98,000 or so clones, 79% observed once, and the top ten hold about 10%. Source material: blood. These receptors all stem from a woman aged 30 to 39 in good health.

V and J are TRBV18 and TRBJ1-2; the D is unclear. This CDR3 spans 14 amino acids. Germline V gene lookup returns CDR1 KGHSH and CDR2 LQKENI. The ends were cut back, 0 bases at V and 7 bases at J, with 12 bases in the middle. CDR3 nucleotides: TGTGCCAGCTCACCACCCTCCGAGGTGGCTGGCTACACCTTC. This gives the protein CASSPPSEVAGYTF.

CDR3 sequence reads: CASRRTGTGTDTQYF. The CDR3 DNA is TGTGCCAGCAGGCGGACCGGGACAGGGACAGATACGCAGTATTTT. The chain links TRBV6-5 to TRBJ2-3; the match to TRBD1 covers 9 bases. The CDR3 length is 15 residues. CDR1 is MNHEY, CDR2 SVGAGI, per germline. The V segment lost 6 bases and the J segment 3 bases; nucleotides outside the gene matches: 7.

The chain employs TRBV5-1 and TRBJ1-4; the match to TRBD1 covers 7 bases. The CDR3 extends over 15 amino acids. Germline CDR1 and CDR2: SGHRS and YFSETQ. The junction had 9 bases not matched to a gene; V was cut back by 4 bases and J by 6 bases. In DNA, the CDR3 is TGCGCCAGCAGCCTGACAGGGAGACTGGATGAAAAACTGTTTTTT. It encodes CASSLTGRLDEKLFF.

This sequence joins TRBV29-1 and TRBJ2-3; no firm D call. This CDR3 spans 15 amino acids. The V end was cut by 6 bases, the J end by 0 bases, with 16 bases between. CDR1 and CDR2 from the germline V gene are SQVTM and ANQGSEA. The CDR3 spells CSVLKSLSSTDTQYF. In DNA, the CDR3 is TGCAGCGTACTTAAAAGTCTCTCTAGCACAGATACGCAGTATTTT.

J is TRBJ2-5 and V is TRBV5-4; a weak D match, TRBD2 (7 bases). This CDR3 region has 14 residues. Trimming took 5 bases from V and 1 from J, leaving 12 bases between them. The germline V gene encodes CDR1 SGHNT and CDR2 YYREEE (reference sequence). The DNA of the CDR3 is TGTGCCAGCAGGGGAGGGGGGCCCCAAGAGACCCAGTACTTC. This encodes CASRGGGPQETQYF.

The V and J genes are TRBV19 and TRBJ1-5, with D hard to call. Trimming removed 1 base from V and 1 base from J, with 8 bases in between. Per germline, CDR1 LNHDA and CDR2 SQIVND (reference sequence). CDR3 length equals 15 residues. The CDR3 DNA follows: TGTGCCAGTAGTATAGGGTTTGGCAGCAATCAGCCCCAGCATTTT. Translated, it gives CASSIGFGSNQPQHF.

This clone was counted between two and nine times. The V call is TRBV6-1, the J call TRBJ1-6; maybe TRBD1 (6 bases). Trimming left V 1 base short and J 10 bases short, with 11 bases between. Germline CDR1 MNHNS, CDR2 SASEGT. The CDR3 length is 14 residues. The CDR3 region has the DNA TGTGCCAGCAGTGAAGTGGGGGCGGCATCACCCCTCCACTTT. Protein sequence: CASSEVGAASPLHF.

The rearrangement joins TRBV6-5 to TRBJ1-6; no firm D call. Germline values: CDR1 MNHEY, CDR2 SVGAGI. The CDR3 runs to 15 residues. Trimming removed 8 bases from V and 8 bases from J, with 19 bases in between. CDR3 protein: CASGREVPTDSPLHF. As DNA, the CDR3 is TGTGCCAGCGGGAGGGAGGTCCCGACGGATTCACCCCTCCACTTT.